This is a list of T cell receptor beta chains from one sample in a study of beta chain features in type 1 diabetes. Data came from immunoSEQ multiplex PCR; TCRdb stores just in-frame clones and leaves some out. The table records approximately 380,000 clones, approximately 15% of them present only once. Specimen: naive CD4+ T cells from blood. The source is a woman aged 18-29 years in good health. The CDR3 runs from the conserved cysteine through the conserved F or W. Fields, in order: J gene, V gene, D gene, clone size, CDR3 protein, CDR3 DNA. The D gene is left open where the match is weak. Size tells how often a clone was seen (once, few, many) or the class of an expanded clone, and some rows leave it out.

J: TRBJ2-2; V: TRBV5-1; D: .; size: few; CDR3: CASSLGHQNTGELFF; DNA: TGCGCCAGCAGCTTGGGACACCAAAACACCGGGGAGCTGTTTTTT
J: TRBJ2-1; V: TRBV9; D: TRBD2; size: few; CDR3: CASSERLAGGSYNEQFF; DNA: TGTGCCAGCAGCGAGAGACTAGCGGGCGGTTCCTACAATGAGCAGTTCTTC
J: TRBJ2-1; V: TRBV30; D: TRBD2; size: few; CDR3: CAWMLTRLADLYNEQFF; DNA: TGTGCCTGGATGTTAACTAGACTAGCGGACCTCTACAATGAGCAGTTCTTC
J: TRBJ1-1; V: TRBV4-3; D: .; size: .; CDR3: CASSRSQQNTEAFF; DNA: TGCGCCAGCAGCCGATCACAACAGAACACTGAAGCTTTCTTT
J: TRBJ2-5; V: TRBV28; D: TRBD1; size: few; CDR3: CASSVRTGARETQYF; DNA: TGTGCCAGCAGTGTACGTACAGGGGCTCGGGAGACCCAGTACTTC
J: TRBJ2-7; V: TRBV28; D: .; size: few; CDR3: CASGGTALYEQYF; DNA: TGTGCCAGCGGCGGGACAGCCCTCTACGAGCAGTACTTC
J: TRBJ2-7; V: TRBV7-9; D: TRBD1; size: few; CDR3: CASSWDRGHEQYF; DNA: TGTGCCAGCAGCTGGGACAGGGGGCACGAGCAGTACTTC
J: TRBJ2-1; V: TRBV6-6; D: .; size: few; CDR3: CASSHGGLSFEQFF; DNA: TGTGCCAGCAGCCATGGAGGACTCAGCTTCGAGCAGTTCTTC
J: TRBJ2-5; V: TRBV4-1; D: .; size: .; CDR3: CASSQFSQETQYF; DNA: TGCGCCAGCAGCCAATTTTCTCAAGAGACCCAGTACTTC
J: TRBJ1-4; V: TRBV4-2; D: TRBD1; size: few; CDR3: CASSQENALQGARVELFF; DNA: TGTGCCAGCAGCCAAGAAAATGCCCTTCAGGGGGCCCGTGTAGAACTGTTTTTT
J: TRBJ2-3; V: TRBV6-5; D: TRBD2; size: .; CDR3: CASSSPAGGLTDTQYF; DNA: TGTGCCAGCAGTTCCCCGGCGGGAGGCCTCACAGATACGCAGTATTTT
J: TRBJ2-6; V: TRBV4-1; D: .; size: .; CDR3: CASSPGGRESGANVLTF; DNA: TGCGCCAGCAGCCCTGGGGGCAGGGAGTCTGGGGCCAACGTCCTGACTTTC
J: TRBJ1-1; V: TRBV18; D: .; size: few; CDR3: CASLSGGNTEAFF; DNA: TGTGCCAGCTTGTCGGGGGGTAACACTGAAGCTTTCTTT
J: TRBJ2-3; V: TRBV5-6; D: .; size: few; CDR3: CASSLAPSDTQYF; DNA: TGTGCCAGCAGCTTGGCCCCGAGTGATACGCAGTATTTT
J: TRBJ2-3; V: TRBV7-9; D: TRBD2; size: .; CDR3: CASTREGADTQYF; DNA: TGTGCCAGCACGAGGGAGGGCGCAGATACGCAGTATTTT
J: TRBJ2-1; V: TRBV7-8; D: TRBD2; size: few; CDR3: CASSLTFYGGRAIDEQFF; DNA: TGTGCCAGCAGCTTAACGTTCTATGGCGGGAGGGCCATCGATGAGCAGTTCTTC
J: TRBJ2-3; V: TRBV29-1; D: .; size: .; CDR3: CSVGQLGPTTDTQYF; DNA: TGCAGCGTTGGACAACTAGGCCCTACCACAGATACGCAGTATTTT
J: TRBJ2-6; V: TRBV4-1; D: .; size: .; CDR3: CASSPTEGGRVGANVLTF; DNA: TGCGCCAGCAGCCCAACAGAGGGAGGACGGGTTGGGGCCAACGTCCTGACTTTC
J: TRBJ2-7; V: TRBV5-1; D: TRBD2; size: .; CDR3: CASSSSTSGGPYEQYF; DNA: TGCGCCAGCAGCTCGTCGACTAGCGGGGGGCCCTACGAGCAGTACTTC
J: TRBJ2-5; V: TRBV28; D: .; size: .; CDR3: CASTSGGPRPIGGTQYF; DNA: TGTGCCAGCACCTCAGGGGGGCCACGTCCGATAGGGGGGACCCAGTACTTC
J: TRBJ2-3; V: TRBV4-2; D: TRBD1; size: .; CDR3: CASSQPTGGRDTQYF; DNA: TGTGCCAGCAGCCAACCGACAGGGGGAAGGGATACGCAGTATTTT
J: TRBJ2-7; V: TRBV9; D: .; size: .; CDR3: CASSSTSPYEQYF; DNA: TGTGCCAGCAGCTCGACTAGTCCCTACGAGCAGTACTTC
J: TRBJ2-7; V: TRBV6-6; D: .; size: few; CDR3: CASSNIEVVRTYEQYF; DNA: TGTGCCAGCAGCAATATTGAGGTCGTTAGGACCTACGAGCAGTACTTC
J: TRBJ1-1; V: TRBV10-3; D: .; size: .; CDR3: CAIITGYTEAFF; DNA: TGTGCCATCATAACAGGGTACACTGAAGCTTTCTTT
J: TRBJ1-5; V: TRBV19; D: .; size: few; CDR3: CASSISRVNQPQHF; DNA: TGTGCCAGTAGTATAAGCAGGGTCAATCAGCCCCAGCATTTT
J: TRBJ1-3; V: TRBV28; D: TRBD1; size: few; CDR3: CASTPGTGGNTIYF; DNA: TGTGCCAGCACTCCGGGGACAGGGGGAAACACCATATATTTT
J: TRBJ2-7; V: TRBV18; D: TRBD2; size: few; CDR3: CASSPSGGRYSYEQYF; DNA: TGTGCCAGCTCGCCTAGCGGGGGGCGATACTCCTACGAGCAGTACTTC
J: TRBJ2-2; V: TRBV4-3; D: .; size: .; CDR3: CASSPRLLPMNGELFF; DNA: TGCGCCAGCAGCCCCCGACTACTCCCGATGAACGGGGAGCTGTTTTTT
J: TRBJ2-1; V: TRBV7-9; D: .; size: few; CDR3: CASTLEGGLNEQFF; DNA: TGTGCCAGCACCCTTGAGGGAGGCCTCAATGAGCAGTTCTTC
J: TRBJ2-2; V: TRBV18; D: .; size: .; CDR3: CASSLADNTGELFF; DNA: TGTGCCAGCTCACTGGCAGATAACACCGGGGAGCTGTTTTTT
J: TRBJ2-5; V: TRBV19; D: .; size: few; CDR3: CASSFDRQETQYF; DNA: TGTGCCAGTAGTTTTGACAGACAAGAGACCCAGTACTTC
J: TRBJ2-7; V: TRBV29-1; D: TRBD2; size: few; CDR3: CSVAMGLGRYEQYF; DNA: TGCAGCGTTGCTATGGGACTAGGCCGCTACGAGCAGTACTTC
J: TRBJ2-7; V: TRBV28; D: TRBD1; size: .; CDR3: CASSSGQGLQYF; DNA: TGTGCCAGCAGTTCCGGACAGGGGTTGCAGTACTTC
J: TRBJ1-2; V: TRBV18; D: TRBD1; size: few; CDR3: CASSPPIGQGVDGYTF; DNA: TGTGCCAGCTCACCACCAATCGGACAGGGGGTGGATGGCTACACCTTC
J: TRBJ1-1; V: TRBV27; D: .; size: few; CDR3: CASSRPGTQGNTEAFF; DNA: TGTGCCAGCAGTCGTCCCGGGACTCAGGGGAACACTGAAGCTTTCTTT
J: TRBJ2-1; V: TRBV4-3; D: TRBD2; size: .; CDR3: CASSQVTSGREQFF; DNA: TGCGCCAGCAGCCAAGTTACTAGCGGGAGAGAGCAGTTCTTC
J: TRBJ2-1; V: TRBV5-1; D: .; size: .; CDR3: CASGQGGGLQFF; DNA: TGCGCCAGCGGACAGGGCGGGGGACTTCAGTTCTTC
J: TRBJ2-1; V: TRBV9; D: TRBD2; size: .; CDR3: CASSVGAGWGNEQFF; DNA: TGTGCCAGCAGCGTTGGAGCGGGGTGGGGGAATGAGCAGTTCTTC
J: TRBJ2-3; V: TRBV30; D: .; size: .; CDR3: CAWSVLEAQYF; DNA: TGTGCCTGGAGTGTTCTAGAGGCGCAGTATTTT
J: TRBJ2-7; V: TRBV2; D: .; size: few; CDR3: CASSSSYEQYF; DNA: TGTGCCAGCAGCTCCTCCTACGAGCAGTACTTC
J: TRBJ2-1; V: TRBV7-7; D: .; size: .; CDR3: CASSVAAYNEQFF; DNA: TGTGCTAGCAGCGTAGCGGCATACAATGAGCAGTTCTTC
J: TRBJ2-1; V: TRBV4-1; D: .; size: .; CDR3: CASSQGSYNEQFF; DNA: TGCGCCAGCAGCCAAGGCAGTTACAATGAGCAGTTCTTC
J: TRBJ2-7; V: TRBV6-5; D: .; size: .; CDR3: CASSYRLGGVYEQYF; DNA: TGTGCCAGCAGTTACCGTCTCGGGGGAGTATACGAGCAGTACTTC
J: TRBJ2-7; V: TRBV7-9; D: .; size: few; CDR3: CASMIGTTGEQYF; DNA: TGTGCCAGCATGATCGGGACAACCGGCGAGCAGTACTTC
J: TRBJ2-1; V: TRBV15; D: TRBD2; size: .; CDR3: CATSRDPGSSGSINNEQFF; DNA: TGTGCCACCAGCAGAGATCCAGGCTCTAGCGGGAGTATCAACAATGAGCAGTTCTTC
J: TRBJ2-7; V: TRBV30; D: TRBD2; size: .; CDR3: CAWTAGGTYEQYF; DNA: TGTGCCTGGACAGCGGGAGGGACCTACGAGCAGTACTTC
J: TRBJ2-7; V: TRBV30; D: .; size: few; CDR3: CACGPTGSTYEQYF; DNA: TGTGCCTGTGGGCCCACGGGATCCACCTACGAGCAGTACTTC
J: TRBJ1-5; V: TRBV6-5; D: .; size: few; CDR3: CASSYSGPNQPQHF; DNA: TGTGCCAGCAGTTACTCCGGTCCTAATCAGCCCCAGCATTTT
J: TRBJ1-5; V: TRBV28; D: TRBD1; size: .; CDR3: CASSTLGQGYQPQHF; DNA: TGTGCCAGCAGTACTCTGGGACAGGGCTATCAGCCCCAGCATTTT
J: TRBJ2-7; V: TRBV6-6; D: .; size: .; CDR3: CATWPGVYEQYF; DNA: TGTGCCACTTGGCCCGGAGTCTACGAGCAGTACTTC
J: TRBJ1-5; V: TRBV29-1; D: TRBD1; size: .; CDR3: CSVGQGRYDQPQHF; DNA: TGCAGCGTCGGACAGGGTCGATATGATCAGCCCCAGCATTTT
J: TRBJ1-1; V: TRBV30; D: .; size: .; CDR3: CAQTTSGTEAFF; DNA: TGTGCTCAGACAACGAGTGGCACTGAAGCTTTCTTT
J: TRBJ2-7; V: TRBV28; D: TRBD2; size: few; CDR3: CASSSGLAGGGEQYF; DNA: TGTGCCAGCAGTTCAGGACTAGCGGGAGGAGGCGAGCAGTACTTC
J: TRBJ1-1; V: TRBV4-1; D: TRBD1; size: few; CDR3: CASRRDSKAFF; DNA: TGCGCCAGTCGCCGGGACAGTAAAGCTTTCTTT